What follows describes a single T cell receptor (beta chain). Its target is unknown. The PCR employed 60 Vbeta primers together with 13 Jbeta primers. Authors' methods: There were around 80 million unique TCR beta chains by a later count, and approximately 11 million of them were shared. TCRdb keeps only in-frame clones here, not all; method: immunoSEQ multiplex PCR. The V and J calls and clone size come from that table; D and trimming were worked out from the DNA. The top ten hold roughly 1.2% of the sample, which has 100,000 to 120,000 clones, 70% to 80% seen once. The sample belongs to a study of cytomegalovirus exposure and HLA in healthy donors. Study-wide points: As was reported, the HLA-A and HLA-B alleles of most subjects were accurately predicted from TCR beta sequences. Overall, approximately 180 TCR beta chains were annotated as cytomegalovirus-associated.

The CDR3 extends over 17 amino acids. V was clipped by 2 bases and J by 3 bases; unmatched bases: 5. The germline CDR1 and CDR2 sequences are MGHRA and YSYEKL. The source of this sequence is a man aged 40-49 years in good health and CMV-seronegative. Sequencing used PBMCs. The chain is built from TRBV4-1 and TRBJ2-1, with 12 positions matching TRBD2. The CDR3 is CASSQSSGRGYYNEQFF. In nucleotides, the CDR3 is TGCGCCAGCAGCCAATCTAGCGGGAGGGGATACTACAATGAGCAGTTCTTC.